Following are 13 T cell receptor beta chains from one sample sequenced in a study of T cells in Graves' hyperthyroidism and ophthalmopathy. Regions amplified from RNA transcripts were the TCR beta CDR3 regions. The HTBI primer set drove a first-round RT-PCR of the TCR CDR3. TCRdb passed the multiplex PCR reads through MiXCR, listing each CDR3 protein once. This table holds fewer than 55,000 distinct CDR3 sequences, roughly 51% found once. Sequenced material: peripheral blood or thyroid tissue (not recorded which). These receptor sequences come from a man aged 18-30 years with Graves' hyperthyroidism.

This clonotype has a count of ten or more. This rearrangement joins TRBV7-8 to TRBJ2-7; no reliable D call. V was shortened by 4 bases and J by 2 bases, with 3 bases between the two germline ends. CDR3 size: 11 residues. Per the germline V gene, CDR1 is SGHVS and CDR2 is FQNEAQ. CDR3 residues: CASSSTYEQYF. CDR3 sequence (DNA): TGTGCCAGCAGCTCCACCTACGAGCAGTACTTC.

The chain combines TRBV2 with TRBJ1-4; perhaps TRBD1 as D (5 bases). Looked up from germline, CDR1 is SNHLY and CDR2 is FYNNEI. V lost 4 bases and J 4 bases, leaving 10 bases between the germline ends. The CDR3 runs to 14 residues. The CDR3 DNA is TGTGCCAGCAGTGGAACAGGAAATAATGAAAAACTGTTTTTT. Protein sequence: CASSGTGNNEKLFF.

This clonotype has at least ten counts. For the CDR3, the DNA is TGTGCCAGCTCACGGACAGGGGTCTACGAGCAGTACTTC. It codes for CASSRTGVYEQYF. The rearrangement joins TRBV18 to TRBJ2-7; TRBD1 aligns across 9 bases. V shed 4 bases, J shed 3 bases, and the junction held 1 base outside the gene matches. This CDR3 contains 13 residues. Germline V gene data show CDR1 as KGHSH and CDR2 as LQKENI.

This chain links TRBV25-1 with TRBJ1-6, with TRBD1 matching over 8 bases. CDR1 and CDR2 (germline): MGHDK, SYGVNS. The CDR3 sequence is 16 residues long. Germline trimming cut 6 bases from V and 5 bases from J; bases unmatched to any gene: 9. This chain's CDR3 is CASRTGGQADNSPLHF. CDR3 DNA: TGTGCCAGCAGAACAGGGGGACAGGCCGATAATTCACCCCTCCACTTT.

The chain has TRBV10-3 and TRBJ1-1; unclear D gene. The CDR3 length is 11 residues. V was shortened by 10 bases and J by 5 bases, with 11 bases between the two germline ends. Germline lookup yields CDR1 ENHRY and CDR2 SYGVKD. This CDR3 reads CATKSGTEAFF. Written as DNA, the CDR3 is TGTGCCACCAAGTCGGGTACTGAAGCTTTCTTT.

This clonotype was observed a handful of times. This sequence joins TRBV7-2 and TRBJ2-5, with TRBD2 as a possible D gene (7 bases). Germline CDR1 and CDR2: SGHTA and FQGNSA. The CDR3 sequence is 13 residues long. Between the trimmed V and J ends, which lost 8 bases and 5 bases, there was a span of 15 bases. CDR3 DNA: TGTGCCAGCGGGGGGGGGCGTGGGGAGACCCAGTACTTC. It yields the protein CASGGGRGETQYF.

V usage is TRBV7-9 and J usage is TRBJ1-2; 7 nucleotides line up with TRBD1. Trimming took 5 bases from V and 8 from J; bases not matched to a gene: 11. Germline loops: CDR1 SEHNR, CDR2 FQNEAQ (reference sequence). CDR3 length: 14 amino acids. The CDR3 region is CASSRQGDADGYTF. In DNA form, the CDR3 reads TGTGCCAGCAGCCGACAGGGCGACGCTGACGGCTACACCTTC.

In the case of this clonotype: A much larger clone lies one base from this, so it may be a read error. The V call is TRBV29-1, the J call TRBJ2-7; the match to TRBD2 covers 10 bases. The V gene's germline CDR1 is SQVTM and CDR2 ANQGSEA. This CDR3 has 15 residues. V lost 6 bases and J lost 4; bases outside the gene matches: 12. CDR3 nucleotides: TGCAGCGTGAGGCCCGGGACTAGCGATTTATACGAGCAGTACTTC. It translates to CSVRPGTSDLYEQYF.

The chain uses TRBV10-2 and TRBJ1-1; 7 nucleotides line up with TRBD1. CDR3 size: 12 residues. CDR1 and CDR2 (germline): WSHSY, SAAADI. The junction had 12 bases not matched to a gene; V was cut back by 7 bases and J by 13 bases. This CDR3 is CASTQGGLRGFF. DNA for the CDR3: TGCGCCAGCACCCAGGGGGGCCTGAGGGGTTTCTTT.

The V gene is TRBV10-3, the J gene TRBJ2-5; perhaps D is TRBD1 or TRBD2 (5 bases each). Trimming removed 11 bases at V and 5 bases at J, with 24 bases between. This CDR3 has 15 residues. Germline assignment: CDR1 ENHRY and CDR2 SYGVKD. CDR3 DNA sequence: TGTGCCGTCGGATCAGGGTCCGGGCCGGGGGAGACCCAGTACTTC. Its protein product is CAVGSGSGPGETQYF.

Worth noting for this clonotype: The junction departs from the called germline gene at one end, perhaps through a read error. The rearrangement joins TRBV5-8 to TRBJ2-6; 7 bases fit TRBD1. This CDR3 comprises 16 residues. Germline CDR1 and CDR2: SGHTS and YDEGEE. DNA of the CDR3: TGTGCCAGCAGCTCTTACAGGGGCGATGGTGCCAGCGTCCTGACTTTC. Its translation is CASSSYRGDGASVLTF.

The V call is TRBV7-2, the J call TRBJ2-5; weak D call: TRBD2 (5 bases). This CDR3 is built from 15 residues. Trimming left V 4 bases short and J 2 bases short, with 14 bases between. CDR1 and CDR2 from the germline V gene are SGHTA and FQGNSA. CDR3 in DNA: TGTGCCAGCAGCTCCGCGGGCCCGGCTCAAGAGACCCAGTACTTC. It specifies CASSSAGPAQETQYF.

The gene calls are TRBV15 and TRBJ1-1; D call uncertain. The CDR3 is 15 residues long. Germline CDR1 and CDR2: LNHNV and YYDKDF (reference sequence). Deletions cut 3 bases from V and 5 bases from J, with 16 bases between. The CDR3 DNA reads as TGTGCCACCAGCAGCTGGAGGAGTGAGGGAACTGAAGCTTTCTTT. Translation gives CATSSWRSEGTEAFF.